A single sample is the source of the 19 T cell receptor beta chains below, sequenced in a study of type 1 regulatory T cells. Antigens for these TCRs are unknown. TCRdb reprocessed the reads via MiXCR and lists one record per CDR3 protein. Of 25,000 or so distinct CDR3 sequences detected, 72% appear once; the ten largest clones hold 13% to 15%. What was sequenced was cultured T cells, either the whole culture or a sorted T cell fraction (not recorded which). Sample subset: Tr1-enriched cell product generated in vitro against host alloantigens. These receptor sequences come from a human donor in good health.

V and J are TRBV11-2 and TRBJ1-1; tentative D call: TRBD1 (6 bases). Trimming cost V 4 bases and J 1 base, with 10 bases left between them. Germline loops: CDR1 SGHAT, CDR2 FQNNGV. CDR3 length equals 14 residues. The CDR3 sequence: CASSSRRGNTEAFF. CDR3 coding DNA: TGTGCCAGCAGCTCCCGCAGGGGGAACACTGAAGCTTTCTTT.

The rearrangement joins TRBV12-3 or TRBV12-4 to TRBJ2-1, with D uncertain. Trimming removed 5 bases from V and 3 bases from J, with 8 bases in between. This CDR3 spans 13 amino acids. DNA of the CDR3: TGTGCCAGCAGTGGAGATGGCTACAATGAGCAGTTCTTC. Protein product: CASSGDGYNEQFF.

The J gene is TRBJ2-3, the V gene TRBV20-1, with a weak D call TRBD1 (6 bases). Germline assignment: CDR1 DFQATT and CDR2 SNEGSKA (reference sequence). Trimming stripped 2 bases from V and 9 bases from J, with 15 bases between. The CDR3 is made up of 13 amino acids. The CDR3 region is CSARTPQGGTQYF. Here the CDR3 DNA reads TGCAGTGCTAGAACGCCACAGGGTGGCACGCAGTATTTT.

This chain links TRBV2 with TRBJ1-2, with 7 bases matching TRBD1. Germline-derived CDR1 and CDR2 are SNHLY and FYNNEI. This CDR3 comprises 15 residues. Trimming at V came to 2 bases and at J to 5 bases, leaving 8 bases not matched to a gene. The CDR3 DNA reads TGTGCCAGCAGTGAAAGTTCAGACAGGGTTTATGGCTACACCTTC. This codes for CASSESSDRVYGYTF.

V usage is TRBV27 and J usage is TRBJ2-3; 9 nucleotides align to TRBD1. Germline CDR1 and CDR2: MNHEY and SMNVEV (reference sequence). The V gene end was trimmed by 4 bases and the J gene end by 0 bases; junction bases not matched to a gene: 5. CDR3 length: 16 amino acids. CDR3: CASSYRGLPSTDTQYF. CDR3 nucleotides: TGTGCCAGCAGTTACAGGGGGCTTCCTAGCACAGATACGCAGTATTTT.

CDR3 in DNA: TGTGCCATCAGTGAGAAAGGGGTTGGTGAAAAACTGTTTTTT. It encodes CAISEKGVGEKLFF. V gene TRBV10-3 combines with J gene TRBJ1-4; D is perhaps TRBD1 (5 bases). Per germline, CDR1 ENHRY and CDR2 SYGVKD. The CDR3 is 14 amino acids. V shed 2 bases and J shed 7 bases, with 11 bases lying between them.

The chain links TRBV20-1 to TRBJ1-2; D uncertain. The CDR3 has 14 residues. Germline V gene lookup returns CDR1 DFQATT and CDR2 SNEGSKA (reference sequence). The ends were cut back, 6 bases at V and 1 base at J, with 15 bases in the middle. Here the CDR3 reads CSAYSRLVNYGYTF. The CDR3 DNA reads as TGCAGTGCATACAGCCGACTGGTTAACTATGGCTACACCTTC.

The genes are TRBV10-3 and TRBJ1-5; TRBD1 matches 10 bases. CDR3 length: 14 amino acids. CDR1 ENHRY and CDR2 SYGVKD come from the germline V gene. J was trimmed by 7 bases and V by 0 bases; bases with no gene match: 0. CDR3 region: CAISESDRGQPQHF. The CDR3 DNA reads as TGTGCCATCAGTGAGTCGGACAGGGGGCAGCCCCAGCATTTT.

The rearrangement joins TRBV18 to TRBJ2-3, with D possibly TRBD1 on 5 matching bases. The CDR3 length is 12 residues. V shed 11 bases and J shed 9 bases, with 18 bases lying between them. CDR1 and CDR2 from the germline V gene are KGHSH and LQKENI. The CDR3 DNA is TGTGCCGGAGCACCAGTCCCAGGGACGCAGTATTTT. Translation: CAGAPVPGTQYF.

This clonotype was observed a few times. The J gene is TRBJ1-2, the V gene TRBV12-3 or TRBV12-4, with TRBD1 as a possible D gene (6 bases). There are 18 residues in the CDR3. The germline V and J ends were trimmed by 5 bases and 4 bases, with 26 bases remaining between them. CDR3 region: CASSDGFMRDRNPYGYTF. The CDR3 DNA sequence: TGTGCCAGCAGTGATGGATTTATGAGAGACAGGAACCCCTATGGCTACACCTTC.

This chain links TRBV12-3 or TRBV12-4 with TRBJ1-1; D is possibly TRBD1 (6 bases). This CDR3 region has 14 residues. Trimming left V 6 bases short and J 5 bases short, with 16 bases between. The CDR3 DNA reads as TGTGCCAGCAGCCTAAGCCAGGGGAGTACTGAAGCTTTCTTT. The encoded protein is CASSLSQGSTEAFF.

This chain links TRBV12-3 or TRBV12-4 with TRBJ2-5; 9 bases fit TRBD1. CDR3 length equals 14 residues. J was trimmed by 6 bases and V by 5 bases; bases with no gene match: 7. The DNA of the CDR3 is TGTGCCAGCAGTGGGACAGGGTTGTTTAAGACCCAGTACTTC. It translates to CASSGTGLFKTQYF.

The genes are TRBV7-2 and TRBJ2-5; D possibly uses TRBD1 or TRBD2 (5 bases each). This CDR3 is built from 15 residues. The ends were cut back, 1 base at V and 1 base at J, with 10 bases in the middle. CDR1 is SGHTA and CDR2 is FQGNSA in the germline V gene. CDR3 residues: CASSLGAGTQETQYF. CDR3 DNA: TGTGCCAGCAGCTTAGGAGCCGGGACCCAAGAGACCCAGTACTTC.

The gene calls are TRBV4-1 and TRBJ2-3; 10 bases match TRBD2. Germline CDR1 reads MGHRA; CDR2 reads YSYEKL. The ends lost 0 bases at V and 4 bases at J; junction bases unmatched: 10. The CDR3 runs to 18 residues. For the CDR3, the DNA is TGCGCCAGCAGCCAAGATTTTGGAGCGGGGGGGCCCCCAGATACGCAGTATTTT. The encoded protein is CASSQDFGAGGPPDTQYF.

The chain uses TRBV12-3 or TRBV12-4 and TRBJ1-1; D is ambiguous. V lost 6 bases and J 0 bases, leaving 5 bases between the germline ends. This CDR3 comprises 12 residues. This CDR3 is CASRVLNTEAFF. The CDR3 nucleotides read TGTGCCAGCAGGGTTTTGAACACTGAAGCTTTCTTT.

The chain combines TRBV3-1 with TRBJ2-3; the D is unclear. This CDR3 contains 13 residues. Per germline, CDR1 LGHDT and CDR2 YNNKEL (reference sequence). Trimming cost V 3 bases and J 1 base, with 5 bases left between them. The CDR3 reads CASSHSGTDTQYF. In DNA, the CDR3 is TGTGCCAGCAGCCACTCGGGCACAGATACGCAGTATTTT.

The chain joins TRBV10-3 to TRBJ2-3; D remains unclear. The CDR3 contains 14 residues. Deletions cut 0 bases from V and 3 bases from J, with 7 bases between. CDR1 and CDR2 from the germline V gene are ENHRY and SYGVKD. The CDR3 loop is CAISESVGTDTQYF. CDR3 coding DNA: TGTGCCATCAGTGAGTCGGTGGGGACAGATACGCAGTATTTT.

The chain carries TRBV4-1 and TRBJ1-5, with D unclear. The CDR3 contains 14 residues. Trimming removed 3 bases from V and 7 bases from J, with 13 bases in between. Germline lookup yields CDR1 MGHRA and CDR2 YSYEKL. CDR3 region: CASSHGVGYQPQHF. The CDR3 DNA reads as TGCGCCAGCAGCCATGGAGTTGGTTACCAGCCCCAGCATTTT.

The rearrangement links TRBV7-4 to TRBJ2-5, with TRBD2 matching 10 bases. The CDR3 contains 17 residues. V lost 4 bases to trimming and J lost 5 bases; unmatched junction nucleotides: 13. The germline CDR1 and CDR2 sequences are SGHVT and SQSDAQ. The CDR3 is CASSSPSGGAERETQYF. The CDR3 region has the DNA TGTGCCAGCAGCTCTCCCAGCGGGGGGGCAGAACGGGAGACCCAGTACTTC.